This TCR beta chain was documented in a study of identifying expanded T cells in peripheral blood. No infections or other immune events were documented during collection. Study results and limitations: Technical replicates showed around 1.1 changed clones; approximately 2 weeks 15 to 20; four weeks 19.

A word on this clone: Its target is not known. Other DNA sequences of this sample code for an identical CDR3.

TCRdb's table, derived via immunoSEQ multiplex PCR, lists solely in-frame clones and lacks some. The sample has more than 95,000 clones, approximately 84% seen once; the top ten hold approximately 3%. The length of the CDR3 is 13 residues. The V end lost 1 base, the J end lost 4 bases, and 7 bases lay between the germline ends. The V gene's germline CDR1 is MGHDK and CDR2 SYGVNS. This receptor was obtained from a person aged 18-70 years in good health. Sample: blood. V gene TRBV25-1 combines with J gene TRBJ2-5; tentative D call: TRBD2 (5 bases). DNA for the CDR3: TGTGCCAGCAGTGAATGGGGAGCAGAGACCCAGTACTTC. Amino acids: CASSEWGAETQYF.